This entry lists 5 T cell receptor beta chains sequenced from one sample in a study of T cells in Graves' hyperthyroidism and ophthalmopathy. RNA transcripts gave rise to amplified TCR beta CDR3 regions. Initially, a first-round RT-PCR of the TCR CDR3 employed the HTBI primer set. TCRdb redid the calling of the multiplex PCR reads with MiXCR, one entry per CDR3 protein. The data contain almost 250,000 distinct CDR3 sequences, approximately 23% of them seen just once; the ten biggest clones take up around 40%. Input material: blood. These receptors came from a woman aged 40 to 50 with Graves' ophthalmopathy.

This clonotype was seen at least ten times. The chain has TRBV5-1 and TRBJ2-7; a weak D match, TRBD1 (5 bases). The CDR3 contains 14 residues. CDR1 SGHRS and CDR2 YFSETQ come from the germline V gene. V lost 4 bases, J lost 0 bases, and 11 bases lay in between. The CDR3 here is CASSLSTDSYEQYF. DNA of the CDR3: TGCGCCAGCAGCCTCTCGACAGACTCCTACGAGCAGTACTTC.

This clonotype came up many times. The rearrangement links TRBV12-3 or TRBV12-4 to TRBJ2-7; D unresolved. V gave up 5 bases and J gave up 6 bases, with 11 bases separating them. CDR3 length equals 12 residues. CDR3 coding DNA: TGTGCCAGCAGTGCCCGTAGGGTCGAGCAGTACTTC. This translates into CASSARRVEQYF.

Points on this clonotype: One junction end disagrees with the germline gene, perhaps due to a read error. This chain uses TRBV12-3 or TRBV12-4 with TRBJ2-7; D unclear. This CDR3 has 14 amino acids. CDR3 nucleotides: TGTGCCAGCAGTTACACGGGCCCCTCCTACGAGCAGTCCTTC. Protein: CASSYTGPSYEQSF.

This clonotype was seen at least ten times. V and J are TRBV20-1 and TRBJ2-1; tentative D call: TRBD2 (7 bases). CDR1 DFQATT and CDR2 SNEGSKA come from the germline V gene (reference sequence). V was pared by 2 bases and J by 5 bases, with 16 bases between. This CDR3 contains 15 residues. The CDR3 protein is CSARKGGAWDNEQFF. The CDR3 DNA reads TGCAGTGCTAGAAAAGGGGGGGCGTGGGACAATGAGCAGTTCTTC.

The V gene is TRBV30, the J gene TRBJ1-1; no reliable D call. V dropped 3 bases and J dropped 5 bases, with 13 bases sitting between them. The CDR3 is 13 amino acids. The germline gives CDR1 GTSNPN, CDR2 SVGIG (reference sequence). This CDR3 reads CAWSLAPRTEAFF. The CDR3 DNA sequence: TGTGCCTGGAGCCTCGCCCCGAGGACTGAAGCTTTCTTT.